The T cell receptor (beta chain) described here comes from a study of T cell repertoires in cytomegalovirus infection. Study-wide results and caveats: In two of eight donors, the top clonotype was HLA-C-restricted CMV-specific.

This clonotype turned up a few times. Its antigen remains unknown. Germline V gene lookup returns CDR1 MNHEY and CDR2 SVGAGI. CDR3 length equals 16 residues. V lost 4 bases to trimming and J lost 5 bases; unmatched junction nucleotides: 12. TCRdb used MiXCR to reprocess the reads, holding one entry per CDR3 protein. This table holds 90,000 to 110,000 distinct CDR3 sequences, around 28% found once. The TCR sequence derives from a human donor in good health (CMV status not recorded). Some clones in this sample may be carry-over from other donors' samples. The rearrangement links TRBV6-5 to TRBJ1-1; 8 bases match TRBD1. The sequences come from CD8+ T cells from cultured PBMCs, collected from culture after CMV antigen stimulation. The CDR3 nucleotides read TGTGCCAGCAGTTTCCAGGGGGCCGGGCCGGGAACTGAAGCTTTCTTT. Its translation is CASSFQGAGPGTEAFF.